The clone carrying this TCR beta chain occurred a few times. Its antigen is undetermined. The data originate from a study of beta chain features in type 1 diabetes. As every portion of the isolated RNA was reverse transcribed, the sequencing read expressed TCRB transcripts. The assay was immunoSEQ multiplex PCR, and TCRdb's table has in-frame clones only and misses some. The sample contains roughly 250,000 clones, about 20% of which appear only once. Findings and limits, study-wide: In the patient group, naive, central memory and Treg TCRB repertoires seemed more alike than in the healthy donor group. Insertions were fewer and deletions more numerous at VDJ junctions in type 1 diabetes patients. When Type 1 diabetes patients were examined, their TCRB CDR3s proved moderately but significantly shorter in all four CD4+ subsets.

CDR3 size: 14 residues. CDR1 and CDR2 from the germline V gene are SGHTA and FQGTGA. V lost 2 bases to trimming and J lost 6 bases; unmatched junction nucleotides: 7. Per donor, one heparinised blood draw averaged about 116 mL. This rearrangement joins TRBV7-3 to TRBJ2-7; TRBD1 matches at 7 bases. Source material: naive CD4+ T cells from blood. The source is a woman aged 40 to 50 with type 1 diabetes. The CDR3, as DNA: TGTGCCAGCAGCTTAGGGATGACAGGGTCCGAGCAGTACTTC. Residues: CASSLGMTGSEQYF.